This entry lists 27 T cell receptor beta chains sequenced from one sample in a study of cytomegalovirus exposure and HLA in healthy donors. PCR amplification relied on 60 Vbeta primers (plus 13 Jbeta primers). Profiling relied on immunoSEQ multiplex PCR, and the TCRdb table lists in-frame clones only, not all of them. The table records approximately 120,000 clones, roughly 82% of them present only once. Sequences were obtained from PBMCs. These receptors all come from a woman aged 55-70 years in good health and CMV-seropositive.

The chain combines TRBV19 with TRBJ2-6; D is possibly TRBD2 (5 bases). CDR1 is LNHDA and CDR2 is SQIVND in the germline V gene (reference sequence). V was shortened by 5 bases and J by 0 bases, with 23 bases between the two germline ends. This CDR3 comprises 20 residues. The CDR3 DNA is TGTGCCAGTAGTCACCGGAGGCCACGAAAGAAGAGCTCTGGGGCCAACGTCCTGACTTTC. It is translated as CASSHRRPRKKSSGANVLTF.

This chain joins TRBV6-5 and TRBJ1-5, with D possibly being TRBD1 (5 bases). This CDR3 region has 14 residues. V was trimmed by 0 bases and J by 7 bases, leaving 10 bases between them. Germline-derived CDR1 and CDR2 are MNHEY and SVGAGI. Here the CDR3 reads CASSYSGGDQPQHF. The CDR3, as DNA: TGTGCCAGCAGTTACTCCGGGGGGGACCAGCCCCAGCATTTT.

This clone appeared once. The CDR3 is CASSGQVSYEQYF. The CDR3 DNA reads as TGTGCCAGCAGTGGACAGGTTAGCTACGAGCAGTACTTC. The chain is built from TRBV2 and TRBJ2-7, with a tentative D call TRBD1 (6 bases). The V and J ends lost 4 bases and 3 bases respectively, with 10 bases between them. The V gene's germline CDR1 is SNHLY and CDR2 FYNNEI. CDR3 size: 13 residues.

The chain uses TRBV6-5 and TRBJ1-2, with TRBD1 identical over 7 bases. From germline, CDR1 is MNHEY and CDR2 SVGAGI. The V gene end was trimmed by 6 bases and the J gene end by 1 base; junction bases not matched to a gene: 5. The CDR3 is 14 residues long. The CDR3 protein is CASRETGRNYGYTF. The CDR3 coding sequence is TGTGCCAGCAGAGAGACAGGGCGTAACTATGGCTACACCTTC.

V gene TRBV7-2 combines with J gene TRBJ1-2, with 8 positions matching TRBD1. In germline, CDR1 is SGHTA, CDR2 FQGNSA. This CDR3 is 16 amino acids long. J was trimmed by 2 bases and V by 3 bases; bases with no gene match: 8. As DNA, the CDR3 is TGTGCCAGCAGCTTTCATGAGACAGGGGCCAACTATGGCTACACCTTC. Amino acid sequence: CASSFHETGANYGYTF.

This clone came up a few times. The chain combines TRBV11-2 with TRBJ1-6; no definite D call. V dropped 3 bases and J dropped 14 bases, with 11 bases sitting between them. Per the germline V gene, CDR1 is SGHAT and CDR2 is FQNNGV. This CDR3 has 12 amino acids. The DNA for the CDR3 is TGTGCCAGCAGCTTGAGCCATTCGGCCCTCCACTTT. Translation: CASSLSHSALHF.

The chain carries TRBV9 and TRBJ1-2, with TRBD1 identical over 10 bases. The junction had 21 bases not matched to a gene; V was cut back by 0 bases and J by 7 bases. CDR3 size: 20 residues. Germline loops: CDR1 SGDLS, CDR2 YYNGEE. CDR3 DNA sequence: TGTGCCAGCAGCGTAGGTGTGGGAAGATCTTTATCCGGGACAGGGGCTGGCTACACCTTC. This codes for CASSVGVGRSLSGTGAGYTF.

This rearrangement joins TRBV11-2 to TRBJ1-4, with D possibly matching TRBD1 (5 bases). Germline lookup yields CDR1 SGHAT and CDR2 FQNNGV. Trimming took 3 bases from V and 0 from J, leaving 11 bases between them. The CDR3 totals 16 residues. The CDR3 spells CASSLREGPTNEKLFF. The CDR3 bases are TGTGCCAGCAGCTTGCGGGAGGGACCAACTAATGAAAAACTGTTTTTT.

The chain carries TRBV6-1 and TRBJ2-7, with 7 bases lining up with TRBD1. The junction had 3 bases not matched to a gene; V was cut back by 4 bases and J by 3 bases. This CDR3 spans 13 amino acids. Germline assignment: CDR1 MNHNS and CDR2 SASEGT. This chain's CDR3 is CASSVNRGYEQYF. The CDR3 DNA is TGTGCCAGCAGTGTGAACAGGGGCTACGAGCAGTACTTC.

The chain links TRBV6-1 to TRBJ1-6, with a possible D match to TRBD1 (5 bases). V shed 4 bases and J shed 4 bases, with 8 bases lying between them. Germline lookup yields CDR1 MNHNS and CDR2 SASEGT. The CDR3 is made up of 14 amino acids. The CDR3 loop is CASSGQSYNSPLHF. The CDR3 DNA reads TGTGCCAGCAGTGGACAGTCTTATAATTCACCCCTCCACTTT.

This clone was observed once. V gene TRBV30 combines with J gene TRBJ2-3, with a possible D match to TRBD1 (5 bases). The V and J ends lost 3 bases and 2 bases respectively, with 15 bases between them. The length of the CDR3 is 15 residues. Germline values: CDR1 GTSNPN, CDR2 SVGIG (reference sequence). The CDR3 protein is CAWRALQGTTDTQYF. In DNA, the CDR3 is TGTGCCTGGAGGGCCCTTCAGGGCACCACAGATACGCAGTATTTT.

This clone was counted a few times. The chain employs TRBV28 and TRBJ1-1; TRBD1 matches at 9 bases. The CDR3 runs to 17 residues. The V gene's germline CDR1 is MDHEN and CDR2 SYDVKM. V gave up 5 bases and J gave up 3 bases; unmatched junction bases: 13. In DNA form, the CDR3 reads TGTGCCAGCAGTGAGGACAGGGGTCCCCCCAGGGACACTGAAGCTTTCTTT. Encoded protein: CASSEDRGPPRDTEAFF.

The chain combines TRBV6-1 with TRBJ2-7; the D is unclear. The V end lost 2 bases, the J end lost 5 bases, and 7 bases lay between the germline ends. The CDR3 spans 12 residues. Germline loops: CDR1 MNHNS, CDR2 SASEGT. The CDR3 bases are TGTGCCAGCAGTGAAAAAGACAACGAGCAGTACTTC. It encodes CASSEKDNEQYF.

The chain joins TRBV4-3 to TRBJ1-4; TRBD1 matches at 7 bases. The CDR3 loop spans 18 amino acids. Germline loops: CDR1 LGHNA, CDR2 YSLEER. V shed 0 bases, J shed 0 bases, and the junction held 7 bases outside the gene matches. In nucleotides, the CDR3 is TGCGCCAGCAGCCAAGAACCAGGGGGGTATACAACTAATGAAAAACTGTTTTTT. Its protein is CASSQEPGGYTTNEKLFF.

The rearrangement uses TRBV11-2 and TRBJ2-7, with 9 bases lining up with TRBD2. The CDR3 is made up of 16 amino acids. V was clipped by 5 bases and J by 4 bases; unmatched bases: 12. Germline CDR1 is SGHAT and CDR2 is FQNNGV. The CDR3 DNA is TGTGCCAGCAGCACAAAGGGGCGGGGGGGTGGATACGAGCAGTACTTC. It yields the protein CASSTKGRGGGYEQYF.

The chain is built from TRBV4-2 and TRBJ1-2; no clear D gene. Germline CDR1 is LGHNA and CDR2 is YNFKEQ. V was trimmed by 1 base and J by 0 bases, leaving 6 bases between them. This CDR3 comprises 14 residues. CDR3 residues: CASSQVSTNYGYTF. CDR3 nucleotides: TGTGCCAGCAGCCAAGTGTCAACTAACTATGGCTACACCTTC.

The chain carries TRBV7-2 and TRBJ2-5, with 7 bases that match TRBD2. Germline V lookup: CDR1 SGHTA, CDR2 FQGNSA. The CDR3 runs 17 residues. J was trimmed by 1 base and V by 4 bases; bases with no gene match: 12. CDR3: CASSSGVGRYPQETQYF. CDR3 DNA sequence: TGTGCCAGCAGCTCGGGGGTCGGGAGGTATCCCCAAGAGACCCAGTACTTC.

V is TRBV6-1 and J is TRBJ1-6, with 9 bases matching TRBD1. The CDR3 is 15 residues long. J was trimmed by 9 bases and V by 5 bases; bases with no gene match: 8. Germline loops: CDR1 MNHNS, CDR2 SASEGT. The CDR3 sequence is CASSSPGQGISPLHF. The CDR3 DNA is TGTGCCAGCAGTTCACCGGGACAGGGTATTTCACCCCTCCACTTT.

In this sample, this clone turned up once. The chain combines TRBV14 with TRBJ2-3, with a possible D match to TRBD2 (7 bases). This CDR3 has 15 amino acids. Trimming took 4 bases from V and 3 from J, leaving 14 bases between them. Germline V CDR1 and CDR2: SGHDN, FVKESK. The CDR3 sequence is CASSRGGGWTDTQYF. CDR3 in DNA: TGTGCCAGCAGCCGAGGGGGGGGCTGGACAGATACGCAGTATTTT.

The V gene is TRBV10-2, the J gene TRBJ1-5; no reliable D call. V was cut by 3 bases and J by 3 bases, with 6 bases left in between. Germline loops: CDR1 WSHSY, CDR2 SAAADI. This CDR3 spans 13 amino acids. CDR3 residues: CASSDSTNQPQHF. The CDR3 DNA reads TGCGCCAGCAGTGACAGTACCAATCAGCCCCAGCATTTT.

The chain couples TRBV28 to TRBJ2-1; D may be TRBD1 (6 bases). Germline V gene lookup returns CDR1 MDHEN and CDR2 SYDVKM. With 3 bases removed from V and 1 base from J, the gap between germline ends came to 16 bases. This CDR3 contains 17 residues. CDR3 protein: CASSFVRGSHSYNEQFF. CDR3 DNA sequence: TGTGCCAGCAGTTTTGTGAGGGGGAGTCATTCCTACAATGAGCAGTTCTTC.

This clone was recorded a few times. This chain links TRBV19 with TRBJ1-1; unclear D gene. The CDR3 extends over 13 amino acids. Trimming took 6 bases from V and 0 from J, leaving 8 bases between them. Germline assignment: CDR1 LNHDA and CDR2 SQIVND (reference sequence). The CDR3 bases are TGTGCCAGTAGGGGTAGCATGAACACTGAAGCTTTCTTT. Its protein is CASRGSMNTEAFF.

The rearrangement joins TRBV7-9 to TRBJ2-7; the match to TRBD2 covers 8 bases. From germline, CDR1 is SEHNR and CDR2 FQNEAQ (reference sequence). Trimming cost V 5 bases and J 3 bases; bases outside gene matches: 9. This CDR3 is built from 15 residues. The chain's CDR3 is CASSPPREAVYEQYF. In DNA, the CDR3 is TGTGCCAGCAGCCCACCGCGGGAGGCGGTCTACGAGCAGTACTTC.

Here the CDR3 reads CAWNRQGGAEAFF. The CDR3 DNA is TGTGCCTGGAATCGACAGGGGGGGGCTGAAGCTTTCTTT. This chain joins TRBV30 and TRBJ1-1; the match to TRBD1 covers 9 bases. J was trimmed by 6 bases and V by 4 bases; bases with no gene match: 6. This CDR3 has 13 amino acids. The germline V gene has CDR1 GTSNPN and CDR2 SVGIG (reference sequence).

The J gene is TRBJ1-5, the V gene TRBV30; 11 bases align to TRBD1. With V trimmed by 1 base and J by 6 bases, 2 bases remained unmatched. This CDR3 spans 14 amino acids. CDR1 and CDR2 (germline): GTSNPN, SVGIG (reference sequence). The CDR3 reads CAWSGGQGGQPQHF. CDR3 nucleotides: TGTGCCTGGAGTGGGGGACAGGGGGGTCAGCCCCAGCATTTT. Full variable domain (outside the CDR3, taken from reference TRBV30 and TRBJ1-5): SQTIHQWPATLVQPVGSPLSLECTVEGTSNPNLYWYRQAAGRGLQLLFYSVGIGQISSEVPQNLSASRPQDRQFILSSKKLLLSDSGFYLCAWSGGQGGQPQHFGDGTRLSIL.

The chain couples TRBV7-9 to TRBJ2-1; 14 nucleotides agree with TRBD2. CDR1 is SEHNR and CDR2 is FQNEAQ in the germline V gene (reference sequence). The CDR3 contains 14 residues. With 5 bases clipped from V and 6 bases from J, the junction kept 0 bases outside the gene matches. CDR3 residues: CASSGTSGSNEQFF. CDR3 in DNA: TGTGCCAGCAGCGGGACTAGCGGGAGCAATGAGCAGTTCTTC. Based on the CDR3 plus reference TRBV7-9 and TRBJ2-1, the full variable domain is DTGVSQNPRHKITKRGQNVTFRCDPISEHNRLYWYRQTLGQGPEFLTYFQNEAQLEKSRLLSDRFSAERPKGSFSTLEIQRTEQGDSAMYLCASSGTSGSNEQFFGPGTRLTVL.

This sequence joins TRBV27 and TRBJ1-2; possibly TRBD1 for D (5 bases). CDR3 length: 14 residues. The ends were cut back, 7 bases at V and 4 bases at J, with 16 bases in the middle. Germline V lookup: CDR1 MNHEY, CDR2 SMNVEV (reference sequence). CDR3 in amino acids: CASKARGEAYGYTF. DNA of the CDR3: TGTGCCAGCAAGGCGCGGGGCGAGGCCTATGGCTACACCTTC.